This TCR beta chain emerged from a study of metastatic and nonmetastatic thyroid tumors. Whole-study findings and limits: Across blood and tumor, TCR beta diversity in malignant thyroid tumors was reportedly significantly higher than in benign nodules.

From the PCR reads, TCRdb re-called clones with MiXCR. Among around 22,000 clones listed, 10% to 11% were seen once. Germline V lookup: CDR1 MNHNS, CDR2 SASEGT. V lost 9 bases and J lost 0, with 11 bases in between. This CDR3 region has 13 residues. This clone was observed a single time. Its antigen is currently unknown. Each patient came to thyroid surgery without any prior treatment (of any kind). Sequenced input: blood. This sequence joins TRBV6-1 and TRBJ1-1; D may be TRBD1 (5 bases). The sequence was collected from a female donor with papillary thyroid cancer or a benign thyroid nodule (not recorded which). Some clones in this sample may be carry-over from other donors' samples. For the CDR3, the DNA is TGTGCCAGTCGCAGGGCTATGAACACTGAAGCTTTCTTT. Its translation is CASRRAMNTEAFF.